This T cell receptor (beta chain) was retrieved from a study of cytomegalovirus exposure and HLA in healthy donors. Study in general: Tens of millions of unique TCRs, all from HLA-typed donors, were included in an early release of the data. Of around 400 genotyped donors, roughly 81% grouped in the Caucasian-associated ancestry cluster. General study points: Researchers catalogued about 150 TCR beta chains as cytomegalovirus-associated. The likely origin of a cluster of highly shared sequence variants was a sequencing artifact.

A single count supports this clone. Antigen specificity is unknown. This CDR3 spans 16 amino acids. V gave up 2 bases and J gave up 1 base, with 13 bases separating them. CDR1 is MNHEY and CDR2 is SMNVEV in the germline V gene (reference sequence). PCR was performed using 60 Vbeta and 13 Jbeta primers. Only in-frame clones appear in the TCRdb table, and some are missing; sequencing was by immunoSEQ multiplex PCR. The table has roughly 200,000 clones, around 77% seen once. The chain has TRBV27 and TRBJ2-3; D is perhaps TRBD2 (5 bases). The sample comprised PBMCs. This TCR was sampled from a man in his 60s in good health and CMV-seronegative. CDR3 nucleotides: TGTGCCAGCAGTTTAGTCGGGGTCCCAGGCACAGATACGCAGTATTTT. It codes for CASSLVGVPGTDTQYF.